The clone carrying this T cell receptor (beta chain) was picked up a small number of times. This sample's treatment: oral pan-JAK inhibitor, 5-10 mg twice daily. From alopecia areata patients, lesional scalp punch biopsies and peripheral blood were collected. These data come from a study of CD8+ T cells in alopecia areata. Looking at the study overall: Each of the treated patients was given oral tofacitinib, 5 to 10 mg twice daily, for moderate-to-severe alopecia areata.

RNA was extracted and reverse transcribed into cDNA as the sequencing template. Profiled with immunoSEQ multiplex PCR; TCRdb holds only in-frame clones, not every one. Of about 190,000 clones in the sample, approximately 60% were seen once. The sequences come from CD4+ T cells sorted from blood, collected at week 4, from a patient treated with tofacitinib. This clonotype originated in a human donor with alopecia areata.

The CDR3 nucleotides read TGTGCCAGCAGCGTGGACAGCGGGAGTGAGACCCAGTACTTC. Protein product: CASSVDSGSETQYF. The genes are TRBV9 and TRBJ2-5; 8 bases align to TRBD2. Germline CDR1 is SGDLS and CDR2 is YYNGEE. CDR3 size: 14 residues. V gave up 2 bases and J gave up 5 bases; unmatched junction bases: 5.